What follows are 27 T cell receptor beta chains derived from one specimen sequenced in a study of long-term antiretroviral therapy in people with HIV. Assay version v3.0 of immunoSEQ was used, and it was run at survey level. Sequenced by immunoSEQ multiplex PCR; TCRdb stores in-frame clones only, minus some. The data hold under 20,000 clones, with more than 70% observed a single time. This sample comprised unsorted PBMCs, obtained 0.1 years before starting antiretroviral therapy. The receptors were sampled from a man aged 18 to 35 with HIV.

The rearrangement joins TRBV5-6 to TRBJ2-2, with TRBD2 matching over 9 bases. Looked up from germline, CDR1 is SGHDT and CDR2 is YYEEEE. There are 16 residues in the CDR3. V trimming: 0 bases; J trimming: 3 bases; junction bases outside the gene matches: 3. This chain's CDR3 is CASSLAGGGDTGELFF. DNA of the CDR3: TGTGCCAGCAGCTTGGCTGGCGGGGGGGACACCGGGGAGCTGTTTTTT.

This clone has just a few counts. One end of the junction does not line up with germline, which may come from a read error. The CDR3 here is CASSTRDEEYF. CDR3 nucleotides: TGTGCCAGCAGTACCCGGGACGAGGAGTACTTC. This sequence joins TRBV6-5 and TRBJ2-7; possibly TRBD1 or TRBD2 for D (5 bases each). The CDR3 is made up of 11 amino acids. Looked up from germline, CDR1 is MNHEY and CDR2 is SVGAGI.

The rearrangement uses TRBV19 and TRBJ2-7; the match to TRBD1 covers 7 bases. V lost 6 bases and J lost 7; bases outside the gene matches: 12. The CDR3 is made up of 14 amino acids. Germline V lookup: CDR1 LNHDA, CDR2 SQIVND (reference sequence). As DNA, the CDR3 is TGTGCCAGTAGGGGACAGCCTACCCTCTCGGAGCAGTACTTC. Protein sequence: CASRGQPTLSEQYF.

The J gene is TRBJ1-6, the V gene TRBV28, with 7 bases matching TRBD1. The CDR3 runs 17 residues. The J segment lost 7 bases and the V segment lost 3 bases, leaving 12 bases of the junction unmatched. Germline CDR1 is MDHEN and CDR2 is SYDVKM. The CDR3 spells CASSLIRWTGANSPLHF. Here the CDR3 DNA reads TGTGCCAGCAGTTTGATTAGGTGGACAGGAGCAAATTCACCCCTCCACTTT.

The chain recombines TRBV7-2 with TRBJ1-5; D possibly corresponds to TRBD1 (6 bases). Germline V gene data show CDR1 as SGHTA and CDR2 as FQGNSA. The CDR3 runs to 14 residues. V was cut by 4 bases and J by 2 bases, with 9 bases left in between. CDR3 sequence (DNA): TGTGCCAGCAGCTCCCGACAGGGCAATCAGCCCCAGCATTTT. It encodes CASSSRQGNQPQHF. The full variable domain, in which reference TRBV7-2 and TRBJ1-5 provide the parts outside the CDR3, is GAGVSQSPSNKVTEKGKDVELRCDPISGHTALYWYRQSLGQGLEFLIYFQGNSAPDKSGLPSDRFSAERTGGSVSTLTIQRTQQEDSAVYLCASSSRQGNQPQHFGDGTRLSIL.

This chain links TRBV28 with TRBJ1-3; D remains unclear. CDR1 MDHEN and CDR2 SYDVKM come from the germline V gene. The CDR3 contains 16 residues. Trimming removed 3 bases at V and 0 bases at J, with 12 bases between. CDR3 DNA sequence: TGTGCCAGCAGTTTTAACATCCTCAGCTCTGGAAACACCATATATTTT. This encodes CASSFNILSSGNTIYF.

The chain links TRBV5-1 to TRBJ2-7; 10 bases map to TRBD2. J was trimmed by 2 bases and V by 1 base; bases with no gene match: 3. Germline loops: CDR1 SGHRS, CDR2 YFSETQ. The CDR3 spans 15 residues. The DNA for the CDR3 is TGCGCCAGCAGCTTGTATCTAGCGGGGGCCTACGAGCAGTACTTC. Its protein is CASSLYLAGAYEQYF.

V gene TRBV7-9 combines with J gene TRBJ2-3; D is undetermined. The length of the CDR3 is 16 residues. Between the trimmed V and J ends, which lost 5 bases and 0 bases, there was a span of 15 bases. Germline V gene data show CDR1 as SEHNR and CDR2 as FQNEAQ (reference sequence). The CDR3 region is CASSPFTGPSTDTQYF. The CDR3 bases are TGTGCCAGCAGCCCCTTCACCGGGCCCAGCACAGATACGCAGTATTTT.

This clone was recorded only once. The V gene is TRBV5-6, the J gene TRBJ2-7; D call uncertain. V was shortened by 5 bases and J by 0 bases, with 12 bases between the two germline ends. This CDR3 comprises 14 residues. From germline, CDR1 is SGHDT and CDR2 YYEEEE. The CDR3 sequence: CASSQQLSSYEQYF. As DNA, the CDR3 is TGTGCCAGCAGTCAACAACTGAGCTCCTACGAGCAGTACTTC.

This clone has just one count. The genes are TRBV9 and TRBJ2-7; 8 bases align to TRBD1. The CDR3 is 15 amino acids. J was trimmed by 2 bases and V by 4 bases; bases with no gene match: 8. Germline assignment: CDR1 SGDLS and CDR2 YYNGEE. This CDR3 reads CASSPRTGIAYEQYF. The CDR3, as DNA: TGTGCCAGCAGCCCACGGACAGGGATCGCCTACGAGCAGTACTTC.

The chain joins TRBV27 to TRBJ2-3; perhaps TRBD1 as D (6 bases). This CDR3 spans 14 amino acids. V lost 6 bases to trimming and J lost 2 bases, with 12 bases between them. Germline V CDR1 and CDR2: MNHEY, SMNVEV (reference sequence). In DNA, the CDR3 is TGTGCCAGCAGCCGTAGGGGGAACACAGATACGCAGTATTTT. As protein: CASSRRGNTDTQYF.

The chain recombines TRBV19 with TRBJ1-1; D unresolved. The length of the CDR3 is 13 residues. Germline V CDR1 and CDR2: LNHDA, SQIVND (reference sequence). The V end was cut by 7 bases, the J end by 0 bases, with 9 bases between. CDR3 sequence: CASKDWMNTEAFF. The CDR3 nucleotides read TGTGCCAGTAAGGATTGGATGAACACTGAAGCTTTCTTT.

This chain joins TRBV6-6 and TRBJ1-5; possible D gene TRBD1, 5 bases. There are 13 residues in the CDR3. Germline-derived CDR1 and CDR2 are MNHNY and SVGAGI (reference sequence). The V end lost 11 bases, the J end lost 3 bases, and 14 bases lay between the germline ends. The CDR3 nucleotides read TGTGCCGGTGGTGAAGGGGCCAATCAGCCCCAGCATTTT. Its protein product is CAGGEGANQPQHF.

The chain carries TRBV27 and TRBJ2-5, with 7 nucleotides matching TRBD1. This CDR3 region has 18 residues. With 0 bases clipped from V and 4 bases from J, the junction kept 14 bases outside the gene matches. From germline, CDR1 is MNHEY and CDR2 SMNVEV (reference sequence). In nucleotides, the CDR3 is TGTGCCAGCAGTTTATCGGGGCTCGAGGGGGCGATAGGAGAGACCCAGTACTTC. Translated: CASSLSGLEGAIGETQYF.

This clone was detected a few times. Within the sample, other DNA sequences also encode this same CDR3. CDR3 sequence: CASMANYGYTF. DNA of the CDR3: TGTGCCAGCATGGCGAACTATGGCTACACCTTC. V usage is TRBV28 and J usage is TRBJ1-2; D call uncertain. Germline V gives CDR1 MDHEN, CDR2 SYDVKM. V lost 7 bases, J lost 2 bases, and 5 bases lay in between. The CDR3 spans 11 residues.

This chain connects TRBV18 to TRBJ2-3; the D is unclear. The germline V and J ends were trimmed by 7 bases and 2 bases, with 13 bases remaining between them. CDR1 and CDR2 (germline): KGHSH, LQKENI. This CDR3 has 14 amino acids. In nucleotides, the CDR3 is TGTGCCAGCTTCCCCGACGCGACCACAGATACGCAGTATTTT. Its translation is CASFPDATTDTQYF.

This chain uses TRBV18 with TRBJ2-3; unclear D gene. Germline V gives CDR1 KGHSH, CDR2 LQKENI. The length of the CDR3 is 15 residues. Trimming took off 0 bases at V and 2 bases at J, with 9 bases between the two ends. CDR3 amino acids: CASSPPAGTTDTQYF. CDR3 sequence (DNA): TGTGCCAGCTCACCACCGGCAGGAACCACAGATACGCAGTATTTT.

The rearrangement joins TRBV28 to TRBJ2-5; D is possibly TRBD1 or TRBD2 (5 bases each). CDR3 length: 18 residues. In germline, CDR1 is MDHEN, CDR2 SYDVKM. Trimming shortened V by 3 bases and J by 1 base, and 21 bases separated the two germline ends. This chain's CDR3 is CASSFRFLGTRSQETQYF. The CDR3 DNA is TGTGCCAGCAGTTTCCGCTTTCTCGGGACCAGGTCCCAAGAGACCCAGTACTTC. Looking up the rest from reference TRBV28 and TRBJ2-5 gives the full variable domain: DVKVTQSSRYLVKRTGEKVFLECVQDMDHENMFWYRQDPGLGLRLIYFSYDVKMKEKGDIPEGYSVSREKKERFSLILESASTNQTSMYLCASSFRFLGTRSQETQYFGPGTRLLVL.

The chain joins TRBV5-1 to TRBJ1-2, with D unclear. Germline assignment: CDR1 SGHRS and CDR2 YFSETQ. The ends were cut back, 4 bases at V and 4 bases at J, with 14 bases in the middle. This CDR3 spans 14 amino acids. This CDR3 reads CASSPVEGSYGYTF. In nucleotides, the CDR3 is TGCGCCAGCAGCCCCGTTGAAGGGAGCTATGGCTACACCTTC.

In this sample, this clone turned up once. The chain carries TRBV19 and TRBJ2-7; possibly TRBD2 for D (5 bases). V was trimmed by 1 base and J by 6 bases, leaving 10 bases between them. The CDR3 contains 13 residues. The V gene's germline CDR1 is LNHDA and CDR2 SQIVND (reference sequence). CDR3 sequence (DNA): TGTGCCAGTAGTATAGTCGCGGGCAGCGAGCAGTACTTC. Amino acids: CASSIVAGSEQYF.

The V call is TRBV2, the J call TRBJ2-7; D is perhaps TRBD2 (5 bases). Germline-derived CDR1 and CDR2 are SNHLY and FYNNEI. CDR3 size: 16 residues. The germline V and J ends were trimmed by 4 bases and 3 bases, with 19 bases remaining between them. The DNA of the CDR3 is TGTGCCAGCAGTGGGCGGTGGAATAGCGCGAGCTACGAGCAGTACTTC. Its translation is CASSGRWNSASYEQYF.

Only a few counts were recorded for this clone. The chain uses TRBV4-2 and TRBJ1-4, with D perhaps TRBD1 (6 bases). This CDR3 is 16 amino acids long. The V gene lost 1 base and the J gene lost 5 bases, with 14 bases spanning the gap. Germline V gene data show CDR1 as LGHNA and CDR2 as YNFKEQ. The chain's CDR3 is CASSQVSAGVNEKLFF. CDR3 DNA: TGTGCCAGCAGCCAAGTCTCGGCAGGGGTAAATGAAAAACTGTTTTTT.

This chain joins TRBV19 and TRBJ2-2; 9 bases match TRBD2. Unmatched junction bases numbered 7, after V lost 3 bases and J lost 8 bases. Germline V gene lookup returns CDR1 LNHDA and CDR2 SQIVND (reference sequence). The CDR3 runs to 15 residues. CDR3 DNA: TGTGCCAGTAGTATGTTGGGGCTAGCGGGAGGGGAGCTGTTTTTT. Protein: CASSMLGLAGGELFF.

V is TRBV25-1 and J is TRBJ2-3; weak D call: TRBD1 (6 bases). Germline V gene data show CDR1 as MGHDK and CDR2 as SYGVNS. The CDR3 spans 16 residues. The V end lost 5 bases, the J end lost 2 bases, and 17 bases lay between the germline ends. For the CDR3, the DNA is TGTGCCAGCAGTTCGCGCAGGGGAGACCCCACAGATACGCAGTATTTT. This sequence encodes CASSSRRGDPTDTQYF.

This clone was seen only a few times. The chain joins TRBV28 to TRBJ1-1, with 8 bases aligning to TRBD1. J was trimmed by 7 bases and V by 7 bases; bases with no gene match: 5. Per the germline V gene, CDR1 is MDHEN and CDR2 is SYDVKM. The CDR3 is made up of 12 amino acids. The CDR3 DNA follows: TGTGCCAGCAAGACAGGGGTCCGTGAAGCTTTCTTT. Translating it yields CASKTGVREAFF.

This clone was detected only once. CDR3 DNA sequence: TGTGCCATATCTAGCGGTGGAGGAGGGATTAATGAGCAGTTCTTC. Protein sequence: CAISSGGGGINEQFF. The chain combines TRBV7-8 with TRBJ2-1; 7 positions match TRBD2. CDR1 and CDR2 from the germline V gene are SGHVS and FQNEAQ. The CDR3 is 15 residues long. The junction had 16 bases not matched to a gene; V was cut back by 10 bases and J by 7 bases.

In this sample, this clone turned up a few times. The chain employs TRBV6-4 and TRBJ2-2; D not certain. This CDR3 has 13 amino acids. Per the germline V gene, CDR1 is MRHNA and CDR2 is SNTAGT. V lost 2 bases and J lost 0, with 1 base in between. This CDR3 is CASSDTNTGELFF. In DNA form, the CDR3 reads TGTGCCAGCAGTGACACGAACACCGGGGAGCTGTTTTTT.